This T cell receptor (beta chain) was documented in a study of T cells in narcolepsy. Across the whole study: Enrolled donors included narcolepsy type 1 or type 2 patients and healthy controls.

This clone was detected once. No antigen is known for it. Germline lookup yields CDR1 SQVTM and CDR2 ANQGSEA. V was shortened by 4 bases and J by 6 bases, with 12 bases between the two germline ends. The CDR3 is 13 amino acids. Findings and caveats of the study: Reportedly, autoreactive clonotypes were serially detected in patients' blood but not controls'. Comparing one patient's CSF and blood CD4+ clonotypes highlighted HCRT- and TRIB2-specific autoreactive clonotypes.

TCRdb's table, derived via immunoSEQ multiplex PCR, lists solely in-frame clones and lacks some. The table includes around 26,000 clones, 84% detected once. The gene calls are TRBV29-1 and TRBJ1-4; possible D gene TRBD1, 5 bases. The sample comprised CD45RA- memory CD4+ T cells from PBMCs. The clonotype originates from a human donor with narcolepsy. In DNA form, the CDR3 reads TGCAGCGTTGTCGTCCGGGGGGATGAAAAACTGTTTTTT. It codes for CSVVVRGDEKLFF.